The 7 T cell receptor beta chains in this list originate from one sample, sequenced in a study of T cell clonotyping in hematopoietic cell transplantation. Profiling relied on immunoSEQ multiplex PCR, and the TCRdb table lists in-frame clones only, not all of them. This sample has 25,000 to 30,000 clones, with around 84% found just once. Documented time point: recipient sample about 28 days before transplant, after cytoreduction. The specimen comprised peripheral blood mononuclear cells, sampled before stem cell transplant. The receptors shown here come from a woman aged 55-69 years with acute myeloid leukemia. Some clones in this sample may be carry-over from other donors' samples.

The rearrangement links TRBV14 to TRBJ1-4, with no clear D. The length of the CDR3 is 14 residues. Between the trimmed V and J ends, which lost 6 bases and 7 bases, there was a span of 15 bases. The germline CDR1 and CDR2 sequences are SGHDN and FVKESK. This chain's CDR3 is CASSRAGSGEKLFF. The CDR3 DNA sequence: TGTGCCAGCAGTAGAGCGGGAAGTGGTGAAAAACTGTTTTTT.

The chain joins TRBV19 to TRBJ2-5; the D is unclear. Per germline, CDR1 LNHDA and CDR2 SQIVND (reference sequence). Trimming pared 6 bases from V and 5 bases from J, leaving 13 bases between. This CDR3 is built from 13 residues. CDR3: CASSTFQRETQYF. The CDR3 region has the DNA TGTGCCAGTAGCACCTTCCAAAGGGAGACCCAGTACTTC. Together with reference TRBV19 and TRBJ2-5, the CDR3 gives the full variable domain: DGGITQSPKYLFRKEGQNVTLSCEQNLNHDAMYWYRQDPGQGLRLIYYSQIVNDFQKGDIAEGYSVSREKKESFPLTVTSAQKNPTAFYLCASSTFQRETQYFGPGTRLLVL.

V is TRBV10-3 and J is TRBJ1-6, with D possibly matching TRBD1 (5 bases). Trimming pared 3 bases from V and 1 base from J, leaving 13 bases between. The CDR3 is 17 residues long. Germline CDR1 ENHRY, CDR2 SYGVKD. CDR3 nucleotide sequence: TGTGCCATCAGTGAAGGGGAAGGGGAGTCCTATAATTCACCCCTCCACTTT. It translates to CAISEGEGESYNSPLHF.

This clone was seen once. This sequence joins TRBV4-1 and TRBJ2-1, with D tentatively TRBD1 (7 bases). Germline assignment: CDR1 MGHRA and CDR2 YSYEKL. The CDR3 sequence is 11 residues long. Trimming pared 6 bases from V and 9 bases from J, leaving 9 bases between. Here the CDR3 DNA reads TGCGCCAGCAGGCAGGGGGGTGAGCAGTTCTTC. Its protein is CASRQGGEQFF.

The chain is built from TRBV11-2 and TRBJ2-3; possibly TRBD2 for D (5 bases). Trimming pared 0 bases from V and 2 bases from J, leaving 12 bases between. Germline V gene data show CDR1 as SGHAT and CDR2 as FQNNGV. There are 16 residues in the CDR3. The CDR3 reads CASSLDFGISTDTQYF. The CDR3 region has the DNA TGTGCCAGCAGCTTAGATTTCGGGATATCCACAGATACGCAGTATTTT.

This rearrangement joins TRBV19 to TRBJ1-1; no reliable D call. This CDR3 region has 15 residues. V dropped 5 bases and J dropped 4 bases, with 17 bases sitting between them. Germline CDR1 reads LNHDA; CDR2 reads SQIVND (reference sequence). CDR3 sequence reads: CASSPLRRDTTEAFF. In nucleotides, the CDR3 is TGTGCCAGTAGTCCTCTAAGGAGGGATACCACTGAAGCTTTCTTT.

The CDR3: CASSLPVRGGTGELFF. In nucleotides, the CDR3 is TGTGCCAGCAGCCTACCCGTCCGGGGAGGGACCGGGGAGCTGTTTTTT. This rearrangement joins TRBV13 to TRBJ2-2; TRBD2 aligns across 7 bases. V lost 5 bases and J lost 5; bases outside the gene matches: 11. The CDR3 is 16 residues long. CDR1 PRHDT and CDR2 FYEKMQ come from the germline V gene (reference sequence).